One and the same sample provided the 21 T cell receptor beta chains below, sequenced in a study of blood T cell repertoires in COVID-19 (dated by TCRdb to the early 2020s). Receptor amplification or capture employed the immunoSEQ multiplex PCR assay. This immuneACCESS table, as held by TCRdb, lists in-frame sequences with V and J called but not all clones. Of the missing ones, under half trace to an unresolved V gene in checked studies; the others have no known cause. For this sample the table gives approximately 180,000 clones, of which around nine tenths were detected only once. Of the sample, approximately 0.56% is held by the ten largest clones. Sequencing input: peripheral blood. All receptors derive from a man in his forties or fifties with acute or convalescent COVID-19.

This clone was counted only a few times. V usage is TRBV3-1 (or the pseudogene TRBV3-2) and J usage is TRBJ2-2; tentatively, D is TRBD2 (5 bases). Between the trimmed V and J ends, which lost 2 bases and 5 bases, there was a span of 6 bases. This CDR3 comprises 13 residues. Germline CDR1 reads LGHDT; CDR2 reads YNNKEL (reference sequence). The CDR3 sequence is CASSQTRTGELFF. Here the CDR3 DNA reads TGTGCCAGCAGCCAAACTAGGACCGGGGAGCTGTTTTTT.

Written as DNA, the CDR3 is TGCGCCAGCAGCCAAGATAAGCCCCGACAGGGGGCTTATACCGGGGAGCTGTTTTTT. It encodes CASSQDKPRQGAYTGELFF. V and J are TRBV4-3 and TRBJ2-2, with 10 bases fitting TRBD1. CDR1 is LGHNA and CDR2 is YSLEER in the germline V gene. V lost 0 bases and J lost 5; bases outside the gene matches: 12. This CDR3 region has 19 residues.

The CDR3 region has the DNA TGTGCCAGCAGTTACAACGATAGAGAAACTACTGAAGCTTTCTTT. Translating gives CASSYNDRETTEAFF. This chain connects TRBV6-2 or TRBV6-3 to TRBJ1-1; D ambiguous. Trimming left V 2 bases short and J 5 bases short, with 15 bases between. Germline V CDR1 and CDR2: MNHEY, SVGEGT. CDR3 size: 15 residues.

The rearrangement joins TRBV3-1 (or the pseudogene TRBV3-2) to TRBJ1-1, with TRBD1 as a possible D gene (6 bases). This CDR3 spans 15 amino acids. In germline, CDR1 is LGHDT, CDR2 YNNKEL (reference sequence). The V and J ends lost 4 bases and 0 bases respectively, with 12 bases between them. The CDR3 is CASSPPGAMNTEAFF. For the CDR3, the DNA is TGTGCCAGCAGCCCGCCAGGGGCGATGAACACTGAAGCTTTCTTT.

The chain couples TRBV18 to TRBJ2-5; 10 bases are a match to TRBD1. The CDR3 sequence is 15 residues long. The germline V gene encodes CDR1 KGHSH and CDR2 LQKENI. V dropped 4 bases and J dropped 5; count of bases not matched to a gene: 7. The CDR3, as DNA: TGTGCCAGCTCACTGACAGGGGGCGGTACGGAGACCCAGTACTTC. Protein: CASSLTGGGTETQYF.

This clone was found a few times. This rearrangement joins TRBV7-9 to TRBJ2-3, with a weak D call TRBD1 (6 bases). This CDR3 region has 14 residues. Looked up from germline, CDR1 is SEHNR and CDR2 is FQNEAQ (reference sequence). V was shortened by 5 bases and J by 3 bases, with 12 bases between the two germline ends. CDR3 DNA sequence: TGTGCCAGCAGCGCACGACAGGATACAGATACGCAGTATTTT. It codes for CASSARQDTDTQYF.

V is TRBV3-1 (or the pseudogene TRBV3-2) and J is TRBJ1-2; no firm D call. V was clipped by 0 bases and J by 6 bases, with 11 bases between them. The CDR3 extends over 14 amino acids. The germline V gene encodes CDR1 LGHDT and CDR2 YNNKEL (reference sequence). The CDR3: CASSQDRNGNGYTF. The CDR3 DNA sequence: TGTGCCAGCAGCCAAGATCGTAACGGGAATGGCTACACCTTC.

This clone was counted once. The V call is TRBV11-1, the J call TRBJ2-2; D might be TRBD1 (5 bases). The CDR3 length is 14 residues. Germline-derived CDR1 and CDR2 are SGHAT and FQDESV (reference sequence). V was trimmed by 3 bases and J by 4 bases, leaving 9 bases between them. The CDR3 reads CASSFRVGTGELFF. The CDR3 coding sequence is TGTGCCAGCAGCTTCAGGGTCGGCACCGGGGAGCTGTTTTTT.

The V and J genes are TRBV6-5 and TRBJ1-5; D gene unclear. CDR1 is MNHEY, CDR2 SVGAGI, per germline. V lost 6 bases and J lost 0, with 12 bases in between. The CDR3 is 15 residues long. The CDR3 spells CASRQGLYSNQPQHF. The CDR3 nucleotides read TGTGCCAGCAGACAAGGACTCTATAGCAATCAGCCCCAGCATTTT.

The chain joins TRBV7-6 to TRBJ2-2, with 7 bases identical to TRBD1. Per germline, CDR1 SGHVS and CDR2 FNYEAQ. The V segment lost 3 bases and the J segment 7 bases; nucleotides outside the gene matches: 14. The CDR3 covers 17 residues. The CDR3 DNA is TGTGCCAGCAGCTTGGGACAGTCCCGGGTTTCATTCGGGGAGCTGTTTTTT. Protein: CASSLGQSRVSFGELFF.

V and J are TRBV15 and TRBJ2-5, with 7 bases aligning to TRBD1. The CDR3 consists of 15 residues. The V and J ends lost 2 bases and 2 bases, in that order; junction bases with no gene match: 5. Germline V gene sequence: CDR1 LNHNV, CDR2 YYDKDF (reference sequence). In DNA form, the CDR3 reads TGTGCCACCAGCAGAAACGGACAGGCACAAGAGACCCAGTACTTC. Amino acids: CATSRNGQAQETQYF.

The V gene is TRBV7-2, the J gene TRBJ2-1; possible D gene TRBD2, 6 bases. This CDR3 has 16 amino acids. The germline gives CDR1 SGHTA, CDR2 FQGNSA. V dropped 3 bases and J dropped 6 bases, with 18 bases sitting between them. The CDR3 DNA is TGTGCCAGCAGCTTCTCCCCCCGGACTACACGCAATGAGCAGTTCTTC. Protein sequence: CASSFSPRTTRNEQFF.

V and J are TRBV11-2 and TRBJ2-1; D call uncertain. This CDR3 contains 12 residues. Trimming removed 4 bases from V and 9 bases from J, with 10 bases in between. CDR1 is SGHAT, CDR2 FQNNGV, per germline. The CDR3 nucleotides read TGTGCCAGCAGCTACATGGGCCCTGAGCAGTTCTTC. This sequence encodes CASSYMGPEQFF.

This clone was seen just once. The J gene is TRBJ1-6, the V gene TRBV28, with 8 positions matching TRBD1. This CDR3 is built from 16 residues. V gave up 6 bases and J gave up 9 bases; unmatched junction bases: 13. CDR1 is MDHEN, CDR2 SYDVKM, per germline. The CDR3 nucleotides read TGTGCCAGCAGCCTTTTTAGGACAGGGTGGTCTTCACCCCTCCACTTT. It codes for CASSLFRTGWSSPLHF.

The DNA for the CDR3 is TGTGCCAGTAGAGGACAGGGTGACACTGAAGCTTTCTTT. Translated, it gives CASRGQGDTEAFF. V and J are TRBV19 and TRBJ1-1; TRBD1 aligns across 8 bases. Germline CDR1 LNHDA, CDR2 SQIVND (reference sequence). The CDR3 extends over 13 amino acids. Trimming cost V 6 bases and J 3 bases; bases outside gene matches: 3.

The chain carries TRBV28 and TRBJ1-6, with a weak D call TRBD1 (5 bases). V was clipped by 2 bases and J by 8 bases, with 13 bases between them. Germline V lookup: CDR1 MDHEN, CDR2 SYDVKM. This CDR3 region has 15 residues. The CDR3, as DNA: TGTGCCAGCAGTTTAGGAGGGGTGGGTGATTCACCCCTCCACTTT. It is translated as CASSLGGVGDSPLHF. Filled out from reference TRBV28 and TRBJ1-6, the complete variable domain reads DVKVTQSSRYLVKRTGEKVFLECVQDMDHENMFWYRQDPGLGLRLIYFSYDVKMKEKGDIPEGYSVSREKKERFSLILESASTNQTSMYLCASSLGGVGDSPLHFGNGTRLTVT.

The chain couples TRBV28 to TRBJ2-7, with a tentative D call TRBD1 (5 bases). The CDR3 has 12 residues. Deletions cut 8 bases from V and 2 bases from J, with 10 bases between. Per germline, CDR1 MDHEN and CDR2 SYDVKM. Here the CDR3 reads CASQQQAYEQYF. CDR3 DNA sequence: TGTGCCAGCCAACAACAGGCCTACGAGCAGTACTTC.

This chain joins TRBV29-1 and TRBJ2-5, with 7 bases identical to TRBD2. V was clipped by 8 bases and J by 0 bases; unmatched bases: 3. From germline, CDR1 is SQVTM and CDR2 ANQGSEA. This CDR3 is 12 amino acids long. CDR3 in DNA: TGCAGCTGGGGGGGGTACCAAGAGACCCAGTACTTC. Encoded protein: CSWGGYQETQYF.

V is TRBV7-2 and J is TRBJ2-3; no clear D. V lost 5 bases and J lost 2, with 5 bases in between. The CDR3 length is 12 residues. Per the germline V gene, CDR1 is SGHTA and CDR2 is FQGNSA. The CDR3 protein is CASSLLTDTQYF. CDR3 DNA sequence: TGTGCCAGCAGCCTCCTCACAGATACGCAGTATTTT.

This clone was detected only once. This sequence joins TRBV27 and TRBJ1-1; 7 nucleotides match TRBD1. Germline loops: CDR1 MNHEY, CDR2 SMNVEV (reference sequence). The CDR3 runs 15 residues. Unmatched junction bases numbered 5, after V lost 3 bases and J lost 1 base. The DNA for the CDR3 is TGTGCCAGCAGTTTCACCGGGACAGCGAACACTGAAGCTTTCTTT. The encoded protein is CASSFTGTANTEAFF.

The chain couples TRBV23-1 to TRBJ1-5; tentatively, D is TRBD1 (5 bases). TRBV23-1 is an open reading frame, and its role is uncertain. Trimming pared 3 bases from V and 2 bases from J, leaving 8 bases between. The CDR3 extends over 14 amino acids. CDR3 amino acids: CASSHTGGNQPQHF. The CDR3 coding sequence is TGCGCCAGCAGTCATACGGGGGGCAATCAGCCCCAGCATTTT.